This T cell receptor (beta chain) was sequenced during a study of blood T cell repertoires in COVID-19. Measured with immunoSEQ multiplex PCR; TCRdb has only the in-frame clones, and not every one. The sample contains 180,000 or so clones, approximately 80% of which appear only once. V gave up 3 bases and J gave up 4 bases; unmatched junction bases: 4. This CDR3 spans 14 amino acids. CDR1 and CDR2 from the germline V gene are GTSNPN and SVGIG (reference sequence). Sequences were obtained from PBMCs or T cells enriched from blood (not recorded which). The origin of this receptor is a man in his sixties who had been exposed to COVID-19. J is TRBJ1-1 and V is TRBV30; 11 bases align to TRBD1. The CDR3 sequence: CAWRFGTGGTEAFF. In DNA, the CDR3 is TGTGCCTGGAGGTTCGGGACAGGGGGCACTGAAGCTTTCTTT.